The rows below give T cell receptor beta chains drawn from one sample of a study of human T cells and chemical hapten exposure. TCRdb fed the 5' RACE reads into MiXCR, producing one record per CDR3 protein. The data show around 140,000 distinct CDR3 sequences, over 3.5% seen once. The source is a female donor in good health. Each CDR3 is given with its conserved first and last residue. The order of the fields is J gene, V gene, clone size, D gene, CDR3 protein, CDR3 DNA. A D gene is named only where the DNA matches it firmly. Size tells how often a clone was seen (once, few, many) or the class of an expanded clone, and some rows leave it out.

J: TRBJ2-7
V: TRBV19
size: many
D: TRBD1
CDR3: CASSPWDRGLYEQYF
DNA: TGTGCCAGTAGTCCCTGGGACAGGGGGCTCTACGAGCAGTACTTC

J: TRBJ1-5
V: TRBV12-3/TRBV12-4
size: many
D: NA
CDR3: CASSDGQYNQPQHF
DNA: TGTGCCAGCAGTGATGGACAGTACAATCAGCCCCAGCATTTT

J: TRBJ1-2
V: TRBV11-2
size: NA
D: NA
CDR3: CASGGTYYGYTF
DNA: TGTGCCAGCGGCGGAACATACTATGGCTACACCTTC

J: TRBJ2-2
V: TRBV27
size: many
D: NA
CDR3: CASNTLIGTGELFF
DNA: TGTGCCAGCAATACCCTTATAGGGACCGGGGAGCTGTTTTTT

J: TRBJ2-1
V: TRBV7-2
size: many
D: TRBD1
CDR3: CASRLQGANNEQFF
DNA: TGTGCCAGCAGACTACAGGGGGCGAATAATGAGCAGTTCTTC

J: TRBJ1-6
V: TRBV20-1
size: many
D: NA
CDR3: CSGKGSYNSPLHF
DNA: TGCAGTGGAAAAGGGTCCTATAATTCACCCCTCCACTTT

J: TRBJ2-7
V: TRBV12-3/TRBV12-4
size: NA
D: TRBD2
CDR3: CASSWGGEVREQYF
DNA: TGTGCCAGCAGTTGGGGGGGGGAGGTAAGGGAGCAGTACTTC

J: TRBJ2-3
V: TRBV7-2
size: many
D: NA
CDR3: CASRSLGDTQYF
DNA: TGTGCCAGCAGATCCCTCGGAGATACGCAGTATTTT

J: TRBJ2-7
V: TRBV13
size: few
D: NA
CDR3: CASSLLRAREQYF
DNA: TGTGCCAGCAGCTTATTACGGGCCCGCGAGCAGTACTTC

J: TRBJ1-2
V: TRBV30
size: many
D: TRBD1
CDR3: CAWGQDYGYTF
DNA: TGTGCTTGGGGACAGGACTATGGCTACACCTTC

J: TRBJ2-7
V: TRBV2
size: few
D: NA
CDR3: CASSEGRAIGQYF
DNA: TGTGCCAGCAGCGAAGGACGGGCCATCGGGCAGTACTTC

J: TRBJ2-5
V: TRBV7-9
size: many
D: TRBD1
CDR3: CASSADRELYQETQYF
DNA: TGTGCCAGCAGCGCCGACAGGGAACTGTACCAAGAGACCCAGTACTTC

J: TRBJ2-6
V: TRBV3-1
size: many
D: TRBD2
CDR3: CASSQLTGAGGRSGANVLTF
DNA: TGTGCCAGCAGCCAACTTACTGGGGCAGGCGGGAGGTCTGGGGCCAACGTCCTGACTTTC

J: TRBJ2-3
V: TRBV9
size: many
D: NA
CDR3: CASSVGGGPGTQYF
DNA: TGTGCCAGCAGCGTAGGGGGGGGGCCCGGTACGCAGTATTTT

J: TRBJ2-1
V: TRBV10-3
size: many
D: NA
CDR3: CAISVRGDEQFF
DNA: TGTGCCATCAGTGTAAGGGGAGATGAGCAGTTCTTC

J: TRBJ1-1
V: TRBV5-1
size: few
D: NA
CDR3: CASSSERRNTEAFF
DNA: TGCGCCAGCAGTTCAGAAAGAAGGAACACTGAAGCTTTCTTT

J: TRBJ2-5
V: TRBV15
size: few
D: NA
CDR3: CATSRESGRGQETQYF
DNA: TGTGCCACCAGCAGAGAATCGGGTCGAGGGCAAGAGACCCAGTACTTC

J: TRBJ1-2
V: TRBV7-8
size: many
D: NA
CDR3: CASSLGAGFNYGYTF
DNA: TGTGCCAGCAGCTTAGGGGCAGGGTTTAACTATGGCTACACCTTC